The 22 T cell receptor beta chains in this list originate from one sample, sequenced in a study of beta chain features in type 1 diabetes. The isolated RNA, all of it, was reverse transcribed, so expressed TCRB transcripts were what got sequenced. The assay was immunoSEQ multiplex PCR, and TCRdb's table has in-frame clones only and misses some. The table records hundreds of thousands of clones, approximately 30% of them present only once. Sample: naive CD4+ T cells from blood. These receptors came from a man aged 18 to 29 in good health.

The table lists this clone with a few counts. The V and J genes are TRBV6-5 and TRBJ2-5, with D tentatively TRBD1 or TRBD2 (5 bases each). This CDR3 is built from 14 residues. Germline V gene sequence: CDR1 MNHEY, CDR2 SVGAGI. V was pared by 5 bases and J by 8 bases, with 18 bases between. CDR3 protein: CASSPWGTAVTQYF. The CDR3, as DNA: TGTGCCAGCAGTCCGTGGGGGACGGCAGTTACCCAGTACTTC.

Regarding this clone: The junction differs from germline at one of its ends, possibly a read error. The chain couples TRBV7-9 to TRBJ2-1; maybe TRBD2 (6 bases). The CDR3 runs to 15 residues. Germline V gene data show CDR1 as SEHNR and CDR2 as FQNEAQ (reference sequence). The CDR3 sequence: CASRLAAQYYNEQFF. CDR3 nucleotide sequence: TGTGCCAGCAGATTAGCGGCTCAGTACTACAATGAGCAGTTCTTC.

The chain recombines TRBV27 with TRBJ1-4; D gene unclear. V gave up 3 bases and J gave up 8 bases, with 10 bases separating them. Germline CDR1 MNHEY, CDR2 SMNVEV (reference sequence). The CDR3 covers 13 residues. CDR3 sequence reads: CASSLVYSEKLFF. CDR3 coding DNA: TGTGCCAGCAGTTTGGTTTATTCGGAAAAACTGTTTTTT.

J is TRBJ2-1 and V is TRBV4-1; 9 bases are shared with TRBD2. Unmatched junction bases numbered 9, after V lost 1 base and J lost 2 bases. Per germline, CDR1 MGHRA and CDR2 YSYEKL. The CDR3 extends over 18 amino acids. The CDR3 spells CASSQVSGGRGAYNEQFF. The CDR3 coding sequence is TGCGCCAGCAGCCAAGTTAGCGGCGGGAGGGGCGCCTACAATGAGCAGTTCTTC.

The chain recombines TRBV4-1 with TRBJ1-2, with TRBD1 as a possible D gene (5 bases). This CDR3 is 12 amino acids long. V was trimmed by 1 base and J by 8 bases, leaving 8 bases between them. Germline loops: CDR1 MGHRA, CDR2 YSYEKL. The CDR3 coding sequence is TGCGCCAGCAGCCAAGTTTGGGGCGGCTACACCTTC. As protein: CASSQVWGGYTF.

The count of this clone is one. CDR3 in DNA: TGTGCCAGCAGCAATAGCGGGAGACCGCACGGGGAGCTGTTTTTT. Its translation: CASSNSGRPHGELFF. The V and J genes are TRBV7-2 and TRBJ2-2, with 9 positions matching TRBD2. The trim removed 5 bases at V and 7 bases at J, leaving 8 bases unmatched. Germline assignment: CDR1 SGHTA and CDR2 FQGNSA. The CDR3 consists of 15 residues.

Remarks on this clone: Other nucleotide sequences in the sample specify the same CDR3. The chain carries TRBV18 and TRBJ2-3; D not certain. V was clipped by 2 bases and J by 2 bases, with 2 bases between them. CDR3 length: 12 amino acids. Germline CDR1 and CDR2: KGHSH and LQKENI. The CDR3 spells CASSPDTDTQYF. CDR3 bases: TGTGCCAGCTCACCAGACACAGATACGCAGTATTTT.

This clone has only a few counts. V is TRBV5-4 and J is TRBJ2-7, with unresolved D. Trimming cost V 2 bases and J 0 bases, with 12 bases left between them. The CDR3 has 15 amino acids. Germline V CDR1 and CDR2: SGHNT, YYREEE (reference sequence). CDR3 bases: TGTGCCAGCAGCTTAGATTGGGCCAACTCCTACGAGCAGTACTTC. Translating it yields CASSLDWANSYEQYF.

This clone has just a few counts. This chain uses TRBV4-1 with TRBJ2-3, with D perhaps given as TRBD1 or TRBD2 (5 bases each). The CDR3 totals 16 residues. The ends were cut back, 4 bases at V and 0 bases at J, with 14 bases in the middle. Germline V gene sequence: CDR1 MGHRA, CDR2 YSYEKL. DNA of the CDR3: TGCGCCAGCAGCCGAACACAGGACTCTAGCACAGATACGCAGTATTTT. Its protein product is CASSRTQDSSTDTQYF.

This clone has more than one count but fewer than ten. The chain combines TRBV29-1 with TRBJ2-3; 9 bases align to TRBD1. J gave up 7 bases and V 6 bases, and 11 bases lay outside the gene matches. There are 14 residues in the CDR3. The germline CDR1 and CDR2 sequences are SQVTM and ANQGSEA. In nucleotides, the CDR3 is TGCAGCGTGAGACAGGGGGTAGGGGGGAATACGCAGTATTTT. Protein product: CSVRQGVGGNTQYF.

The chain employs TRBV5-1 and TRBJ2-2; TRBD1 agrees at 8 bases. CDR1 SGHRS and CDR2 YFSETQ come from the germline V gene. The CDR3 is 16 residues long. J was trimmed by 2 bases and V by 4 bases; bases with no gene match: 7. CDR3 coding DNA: TGCGCCAGCAGCCCAACAGGACAGGGAAACACCGGGGAGCTGTTTTTT. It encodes CASSPTGQGNTGELFF.

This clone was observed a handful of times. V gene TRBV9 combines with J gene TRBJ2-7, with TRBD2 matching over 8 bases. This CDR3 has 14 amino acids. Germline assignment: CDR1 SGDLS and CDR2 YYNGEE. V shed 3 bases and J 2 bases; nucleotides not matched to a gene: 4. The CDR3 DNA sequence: TGTGCCAGCAGCGCCGGACTAGCAGCCTACGAGCAGTACTTC. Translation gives CASSAGLAAYEQYF.

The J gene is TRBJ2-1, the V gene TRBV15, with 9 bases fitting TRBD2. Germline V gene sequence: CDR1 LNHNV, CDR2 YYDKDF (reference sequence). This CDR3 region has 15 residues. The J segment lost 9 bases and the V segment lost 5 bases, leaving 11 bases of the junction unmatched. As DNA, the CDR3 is TGTGCCACCAGCCCCGGGACTAGCTTATTTCGTGAGCAGTTCTTC. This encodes CATSPGTSLFREQFF.

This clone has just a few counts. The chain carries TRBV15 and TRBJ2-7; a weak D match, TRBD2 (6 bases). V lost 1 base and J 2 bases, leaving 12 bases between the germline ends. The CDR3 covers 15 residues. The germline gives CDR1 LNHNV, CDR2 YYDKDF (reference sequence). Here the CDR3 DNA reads TGTGCCACCAGCAGAGTGCGCGGAGGGACCTACGAGCAGTACTTC. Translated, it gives CATSRVRGGTYEQYF.

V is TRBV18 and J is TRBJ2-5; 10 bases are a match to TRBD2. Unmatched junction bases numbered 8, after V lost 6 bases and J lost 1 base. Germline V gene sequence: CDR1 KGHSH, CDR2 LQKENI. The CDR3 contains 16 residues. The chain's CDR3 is CASSPPTSGFQETQYF. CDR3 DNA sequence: TGTGCCAGCTCGCCTCCGACTAGCGGGTTCCAAGAGACCCAGTACTTC.

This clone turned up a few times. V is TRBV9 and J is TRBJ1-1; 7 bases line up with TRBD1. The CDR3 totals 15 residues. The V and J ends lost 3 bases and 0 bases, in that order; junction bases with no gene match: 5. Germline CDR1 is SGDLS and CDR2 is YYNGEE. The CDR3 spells CASSGGDSLNTEAFF. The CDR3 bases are TGTGCCAGCAGCGGAGGGGACAGTTTGAACACTGAAGCTTTCTTT.

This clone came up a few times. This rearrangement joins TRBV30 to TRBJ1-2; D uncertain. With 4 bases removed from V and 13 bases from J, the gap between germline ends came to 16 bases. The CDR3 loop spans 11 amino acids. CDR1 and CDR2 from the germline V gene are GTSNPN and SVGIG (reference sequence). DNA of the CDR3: TGTGCCTGGACATCGGGCGGCGCCGTCACCTTC. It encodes CAWTSGGAVTF.

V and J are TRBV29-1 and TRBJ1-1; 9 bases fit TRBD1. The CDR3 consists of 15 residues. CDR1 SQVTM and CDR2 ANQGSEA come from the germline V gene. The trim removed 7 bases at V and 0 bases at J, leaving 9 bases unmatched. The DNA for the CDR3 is TGCAGCGCTGGGACAGGGTGGAACATGAACACTGAAGCTTTCTTT. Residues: CSAGTGWNMNTEAFF.

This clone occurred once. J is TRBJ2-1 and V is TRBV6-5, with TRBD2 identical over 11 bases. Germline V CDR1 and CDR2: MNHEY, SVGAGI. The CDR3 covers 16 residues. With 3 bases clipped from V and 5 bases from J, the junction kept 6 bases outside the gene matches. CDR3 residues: CASSYVGLADNNEQFF. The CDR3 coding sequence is TGTGCCAGCAGTTATGTGGGACTAGCGGACAACAATGAGCAGTTCTTC.

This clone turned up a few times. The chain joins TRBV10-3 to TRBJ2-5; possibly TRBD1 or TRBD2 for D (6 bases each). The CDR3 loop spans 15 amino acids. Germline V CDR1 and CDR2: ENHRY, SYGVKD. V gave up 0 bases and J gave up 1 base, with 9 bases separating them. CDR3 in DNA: TGTGCCATCAGTGAGTCGGGGGGCAGCCAAGAGACCCAGTACTTC. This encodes CAISESGGSQETQYF.

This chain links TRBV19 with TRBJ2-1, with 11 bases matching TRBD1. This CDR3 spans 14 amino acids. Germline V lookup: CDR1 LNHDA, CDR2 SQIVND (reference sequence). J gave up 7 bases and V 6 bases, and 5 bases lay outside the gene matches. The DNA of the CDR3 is TGTGCCAGTAGGCAGGACAGGGGGCGGAATGAGCAGTTCTTC. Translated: CASRQDRGRNEQFF.

The CDR3 DNA reads as TGTGCCACCAGGGGGACAGTCTCGGAGCAGTTCTTC. The encoded protein is CATRGTVSEQFF. The genes are TRBV15 and TRBJ2-1; 7 bases match TRBD1. V shed 6 bases, J shed 10 bases, and the junction held 6 bases outside the gene matches. The germline V gene has CDR1 LNHNV and CDR2 YYDKDF (reference sequence). CDR3 size: 12 residues.